This record concerns one T cell receptor beta chain sequence. These data come from a study of OX40 agonist ivuxolimab in advanced cancers. The germline V gene encodes CDR1 MNHEY and CDR2 SMNVEV (reference sequence). V shed 2 bases and J 5 bases; nucleotides not matched to a gene: 5. This CDR3 has 16 residues. Using immunoSEQ multiplex PCR, the repertoire was profiled, and TCRdb retains in-frame clones only, with some absent. This table has around 76,000 clones, about 82% appearing once. This TCR was recovered from an adult with an advanced solid tumor such as melanoma, head and neck, liver or kidney cancer. V usage is TRBV27 and J usage is TRBJ2-1, with 11 nucleotides matching TRBD2. This specimen was CD4+ or CD8+ T cells sorted from blood, taken in a trial of the OX40 agonist ivuxolimab. The CDR3 coding sequence is TGTGCCAGCAGTTTAGCTAGCGGGGGGATTAACAATGAGCAGTTCTTC. It is translated as CASSLASGGINNEQFF.